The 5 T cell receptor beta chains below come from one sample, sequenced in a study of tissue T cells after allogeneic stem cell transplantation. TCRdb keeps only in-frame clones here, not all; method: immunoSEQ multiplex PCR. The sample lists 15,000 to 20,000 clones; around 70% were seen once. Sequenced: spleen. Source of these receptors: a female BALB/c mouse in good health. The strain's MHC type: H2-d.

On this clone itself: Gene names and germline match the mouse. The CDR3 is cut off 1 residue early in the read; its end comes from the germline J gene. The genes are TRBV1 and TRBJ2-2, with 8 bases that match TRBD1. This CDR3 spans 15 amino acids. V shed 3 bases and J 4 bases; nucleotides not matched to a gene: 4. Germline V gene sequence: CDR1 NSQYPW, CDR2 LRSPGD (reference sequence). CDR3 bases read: TGCACCTGCAGTGCTCCAGGGGGCCGCACCGGGCAGCTCTAC. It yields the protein CTCSAPGGRTGQLY. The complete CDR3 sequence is CTCSAPGGRTGQLYF. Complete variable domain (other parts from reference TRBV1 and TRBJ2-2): VTLLEQNPRWRLVPRGQAVNLRCILKNSQYPWMSWYQQDLQKQLQWLFTLRSPGDKEVKSLPGADYLATRVTDTELRLQVANMSQGRTLYCTCSAPGGRTGQLYFGEGSKLTVL.

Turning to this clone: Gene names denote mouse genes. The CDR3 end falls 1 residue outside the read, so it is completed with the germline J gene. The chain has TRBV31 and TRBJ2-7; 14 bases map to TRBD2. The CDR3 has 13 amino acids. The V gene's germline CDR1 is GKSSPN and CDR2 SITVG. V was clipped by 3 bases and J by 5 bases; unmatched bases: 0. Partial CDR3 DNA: TGTGCCTGGAGGGGACTGGGGGGGCATGAACAGTAC. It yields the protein CAWRGLGGHEQY. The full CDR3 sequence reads CAWRGLGGHEQYF. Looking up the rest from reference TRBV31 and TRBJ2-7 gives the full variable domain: AQTIHQWPVAEIKAVGSPLSLGCTIKGKSSPNLYWYWQATGGTLQQLFYSITVGQVESVVQLNLSASRPKDDQFILSTEKLLLSHSGFYLCAWRGLGGHEQYFGPGTRLTVL.

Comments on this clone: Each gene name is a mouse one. Partial CDR3 DNA: TGTGCCTGGGCCGGGACATCAAACTCCGACTACACC. Encoded protein: CAWAGTSNSDYT. The full CDR3 reads CAWAGTSNSDYTF. The rearrangement joins TRBV31 to TRBJ1-2; tentatively, D is TRBD1 (6 bases). Sequencing ends 1 residue short of the CDR3 end; the germline J gene provides the rest. CDR1 and CDR2 (germline): GKSSPN, SITVG. The CDR3 has 13 amino acids. Deletions cut 5 bases from V and 0 bases from J, with 10 bases between.

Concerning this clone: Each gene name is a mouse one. The part of the CDR3 DNA that was read is TGTGCCAGCGGTGTGGAGACAGAAAATAGTGCAGAAACGCTGTAT. Amino acids: CASGVETENSAETLY. The CDR3 in full is CASGVETENSAETLYF. J is TRBJ2-3 and V is TRBV13-2, with a weak D call TRBD1 (5 bases). The read gets to within 1 residue of the CDR3 end, and the germline J gene fills in the rest. Germline CDR1 and CDR2: NNHNN and SYGAGS (reference sequence). The CDR3 totals 16 residues. With 3 bases removed from V and 0 bases from J, the gap between germline ends came to 14 bases.

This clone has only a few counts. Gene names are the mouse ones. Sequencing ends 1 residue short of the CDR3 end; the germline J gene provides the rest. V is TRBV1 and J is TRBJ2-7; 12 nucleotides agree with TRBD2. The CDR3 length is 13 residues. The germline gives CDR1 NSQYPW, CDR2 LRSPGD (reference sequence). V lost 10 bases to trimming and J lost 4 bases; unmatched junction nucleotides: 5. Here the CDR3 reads CTSLGTGGYEQYF. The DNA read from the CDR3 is TGCACCTCCCTGGGGACTGGGGGGTATGAACAGTAC.